Below are 25 T cell receptor beta chains sequenced from a single sample in a study of T-cell memory formation after mild COVID-19. TCRdb processed the 5' RACE reads anew with MiXCR; each CDR3 protein has one entry. The sample shows fewer than 700,000 distinct CDR3 sequences, roughly 18% of them seen only once. The sample comprised PBMCs or a T cell subset sorted from them (not recorded which). These receptors were obtained from an adult woman who had mild COVID-19 (a few samples of this study predate the infection). Cell type and time point are not known.

The chain joins TRBV5-1 to TRBJ2-7; D not certain. CDR3 length: 12 amino acids. Germline values: CDR1 SGHRS, CDR2 YFSETQ. With 4 bases removed from V and 6 bases from J, the gap between germline ends came to 11 bases. In DNA, the CDR3 is TGCGCCAGCAGCCTGAGCGAGCGCGAGCAGTACTTC. Amino acid sequence: CASSLSEREQYF.

This clonotype was seen only a few times. This sequence joins TRBV12-3 or TRBV12-4 and TRBJ1-2; 11 bases align to TRBD1. With 6 bases clipped from V and 6 bases from J, the junction kept 6 bases outside the gene matches. CDR3 length: 14 residues. The CDR3 reads CASSRGTGGNGYTF. CDR3 DNA sequence: TGTGCCAGCAGCCGGGGGACAGGGGGTAATGGCTACACCTTC.

The chain employs TRBV5-6 and TRBJ2-1; 8 bases map to TRBD2. CDR3 size: 16 residues. Germline assignment: CDR1 SGHDT and CDR2 YYEEEE. With 7 bases clipped from V and 4 bases from J, the junction kept 13 bases outside the gene matches. CDR3 residues: CASLEIRGGRYNEQFF. The DNA for the CDR3 is TGTGCCAGCCTCGAAATCCGGGGGGGCCGTTACAATGAGCAGTTCTTC. Combining the CDR3 with reference TRBV5-6 and TRBJ2-1 gives the whole variable domain DAGVTQSPTHLIKTRGQQVTLRCSPKSGHDTVSWYQQALGQGPQFIFQYYEEEERQRGNFPDRFSGHQFPNYSSELNVNALLLGDSALYLCASLEIRGGRYNEQFFGPGTRLTVL.

The rearrangement uses TRBV24-1 and TRBJ2-1, with 7 bases identical to TRBD2. Germline-derived CDR1 and CDR2 are KGHDR and SFDVKD. Germline trimming cut 3 bases from V and 16 bases from J; bases unmatched to any gene: 14. The CDR3 extends over 14 amino acids. The CDR3 reads CATSDTRLAHRIFF. The CDR3 DNA is TGTGCCACCAGTGATACTAGACTAGCCCATCGGATTTTCTTC.

The rearrangement uses TRBV6-2 or TRBV6-3 and TRBJ1-3; the match to TRBD1 covers 9 bases. The CDR3 loop spans 15 amino acids. Looked up from germline, CDR1 is MNHEY and CDR2 is SVGEGT. The J segment lost 1 base and the V segment lost 8 bases, leaving 6 bases of the junction unmatched. The CDR3 reads CASGTGQGSGNTIYF. Here the CDR3 DNA reads TGTGCCAGCGGGACGGGACAGGGATCTGGAAACACCATATATTTT.

The chain uses TRBV18 and TRBJ2-3, with D possibly matching TRBD2 (6 bases). CDR3 length: 13 amino acids. V was clipped by 5 bases and J by 4 bases, with 10 bases between them. The germline V gene has CDR1 KGHSH and CDR2 LQKENI. The CDR3 here is CASSIAGSDTQYF. CDR3 DNA sequence: TGTGCCAGCTCAATCGCGGGATCAGATACGCAGTATTTT.

The rearrangement uses TRBV5-1 and TRBJ2-4; D remains ambiguous. CDR1 SGHRS and CDR2 YFSETQ come from the germline V gene. The CDR3 covers 15 residues. V lost 0 bases and J lost 8, with 15 bases in between. The CDR3 protein is CASSLVVLRSHIQYF. For the CDR3, the DNA is TGCGCCAGCAGCTTGGTAGTACTCCGATCGCACATTCAGTACTTC. The full variable domain, its missing parts supplied by reference TRBV5-1 and TRBJ2-4, is KAGVTQTPRYLIKTRGQQVTLSCSPISGHRSVSWYQQTPGQGLQFLFEYFSETQRNKGNFPGRFSGRQFSNSRSEMNVSTLELGDSALYLCASSLVVLRSHIQYFGAGTRLSVL.

This sequence joins TRBV24-1 and TRBJ2-1; 8 nucleotides match TRBD2. J was trimmed by 4 bases and V by 3 bases; bases with no gene match: 4. The germline V gene encodes CDR1 KGHDR and CDR2 SFDVKD. This CDR3 comprises 15 residues. CDR3 loop: CATSDISGRYNEQFF. CDR3 coding DNA: TGTGCCACCAGTGATATAAGCGGGAGATACAATGAGCAGTTCTTC.

Comments on this clonotype: Germline is not matched at one junction end, which may reflect a read error. This chain links TRBV7-7 with TRBJ2-3; D call uncertain. Germline-derived CDR1 and CDR2 are SSHAT and FNYEAQ (reference sequence). The CDR3 contains 15 residues. The CDR3 coding sequence is TGTGCTAGCAGCTCCCTAGGACGCCCCACAGATACGCAGTATTTT. Amino acid sequence: CASSSLGRPTDTQYF.

There are many counts of this clonotype. V is TRBV7-2 and J is TRBJ2-7; 8 nucleotides align to TRBD2. V lost 2 bases, J lost 0 bases, and 9 bases stayed unmatched. CDR1 is SGHTA and CDR2 is FQGNSA in the germline V gene. CDR3 size: 17 residues. Here the CDR3 DNA reads TGTGCCAGCAGCTTAAGCAGGGCGGGAGGTCTCTCCTACGAGCAGTACTTC. Encoded protein: CASSLSRAGGLSYEQYF.

V is TRBV24-1 and J is TRBJ2-5; the D call may be TRBD1 or TRBD2 (6 bases each). The ends were cut back, 3 bases at V and 5 bases at J, with 15 bases in the middle. CDR1 and CDR2 (germline): KGHDR, SFDVKD. This CDR3 contains 15 residues. CDR3 region: CATSDEGPGGETQYF. In nucleotides, the CDR3 is TGTGCCACCAGTGATGAGGGCCCCGGGGGCGAGACCCAGTACTTC.

CDR3 DNA: TGTGCCAGTAGTACCAGGGACGCTACCTACGAGCAGTACTTC. This gives the protein CASSTRDATYEQYF. The chain carries TRBV19 and TRBJ2-7; D may be TRBD1 or TRBD2 (5 bases each). CDR1 is LNHDA and CDR2 is SQIVND in the germline V gene (reference sequence). Trimming took off 4 bases at V and 2 bases at J, with 12 bases between the two ends. The CDR3 contains 14 residues.

This clonotype was observed at least ten times. CDR3 sequence (DNA): TGCGCCAGCAGCTCGAGTCAGGGGTCTCTTAATGGCTACACCTTC. Its protein product is CASSSSQGSLNGYTF. This sequence joins TRBV5-1 and TRBJ1-2, with TRBD1 as a possible D gene (6 bases). Germline V gives CDR1 SGHRS, CDR2 YFSETQ. The CDR3 is 15 residues long. Trimming removed 3 bases from V and 6 bases from J, with 18 bases in between.

V and J are TRBV4-1 and TRBJ1-4; D is uncertain. Per the germline V gene, CDR1 is MGHRA and CDR2 is YSYEKL. V was pared by 0 bases and J by 8 bases, with 16 bases between. This CDR3 is 16 amino acids long. The CDR3 reads CASSQEGRTDREKLFF. The CDR3 bases are TGCGCCAGCAGCCAAGAGGGAAGGACGGACCGAGAAAAACTGTTTTTT.

The chain carries TRBV6-1 and TRBJ2-5; no firm D call. The V gene lost 2 bases and the J gene lost 5 bases, with 9 bases spanning the gap. Germline loops: CDR1 MNHNS, CDR2 SASEGT. CDR3 size: 13 residues. The CDR3 sequence: CASSELQAETQYF. Here the CDR3 DNA reads TGTGCCAGCAGTGAACTGCAGGCGGAGACCCAGTACTTC.

The DNA for the CDR3 is TGTGCCAGCAGCTTACACGTAGCTAGTGAAGCTTTCTTT. It codes for CASSLHVASEAFF. The J gene is TRBJ1-1, the V gene TRBV7-3; D not resolved. The ends were cut back, 2 bases at V and 7 bases at J, with 11 bases in the middle. The CDR3 length is 13 residues. The germline V gene has CDR1 SGHTA and CDR2 FQGTGA. The full variable domain, rest sourced from reference TRBV7-3 and TRBJ1-1, is GAGVSQTPSNKVTEKGKYVELRCDPISGHTALYWYRQSLGQGPEFLIYFQGTGAADDSGLPNDRFFAVRPEGSVSTLKIQRTERGDSAVYLCASSLHVASEAFFGQGTRLTVV.

In this sample, this clonotype turned up a few times. The genes are TRBV20-1 and TRBJ2-7, with D perhaps matching TRBD1 (6 bases). Deletions cut 0 bases from V and 3 bases from J, with 15 bases between. This CDR3 spans 15 amino acids. CDR1 DFQATT and CDR2 SNEGSKA come from the germline V gene (reference sequence). CDR3 protein: CSAREPTGQLYEQYF. DNA of the CDR3: TGCAGTGCTAGAGAACCCACCGGACAGCTCTACGAGCAGTACTTC.

At least ten counts were recorded for this clonotype. The J gene is TRBJ1-5, the V gene TRBV10-3; 9 bases line up with TRBD1. Per germline, CDR1 ENHRY and CDR2 SYGVKD. V was pared by 3 bases and J by 2 bases, with 11 bases of the junction left unmatched. This CDR3 has 18 residues. The DNA for the CDR3 is TGTGCCATCAGTGACGACAGGGGGGCCCCATTGGGCAATCAGCCCCAGCATTTT. Translated, it gives CAISDDRGAPLGNQPQHF.

The chain couples TRBV7-3 to TRBJ2-2, with 10 bases that match TRBD2. The germline CDR1 and CDR2 sequences are SGHTA and FQGTGA. V gave up 4 bases and J gave up 4 bases; unmatched junction bases: 3. This CDR3 has 15 amino acids. CDR3: CASSSQRGGTGELFF. The DNA of the CDR3 is TGTGCCAGCAGCTCCCAGCGGGGGGGCACCGGGGAGCTGTTTTTT.

This clonotype was counted only a few times. The chain recombines TRBV18 with TRBJ2-6; 9 bases are a match to TRBD1. CDR1 and CDR2 (germline): KGHSH, LQKENI. V shed 3 bases and J 4 bases; nucleotides not matched to a gene: 10. The CDR3 sequence is 18 residues long. The CDR3 loop is CASSPWDRVLPGANVLTF. In DNA, the CDR3 is TGTGCCAGCTCACCTTGGGACAGGGTCCTCCCCGGGGCCAACGTCCTGACTTTC.

This clonotype was seen a handful of times. The gene calls are TRBV20-1 and TRBJ1-2; 7 bases line up with TRBD1. From germline, CDR1 is DFQATT and CDR2 SNEGSKA (reference sequence). The CDR3 has 14 amino acids. V dropped 1 base and J dropped 4; count of bases not matched to a gene: 6. The CDR3 protein is CSARAGTAIYGYTF. The CDR3, as DNA: TGCAGTGCTAGAGCCGGGACAGCGATCTATGGCTACACCTTC.

This clonotype was counted many times. J is TRBJ2-3 and V is TRBV9; D remains ambiguous. The V gene lost 0 bases and the J gene lost 5 bases, with 1 base spanning the gap. Looked up from germline, CDR1 is SGDLS and CDR2 is YYNGEE. The CDR3 runs to 11 residues. The CDR3 DNA reads TGTGCCAGCAGCGTAGGAGATACGCAGTATTTT. Translated: CASSVGDTQYF.

CDR3 amino acids: CASSLRNNSPLHF. DNA of the CDR3: TGTGCCAGCAGTTTACGGAATAATTCACCCCTCCACTTT. This chain connects TRBV12-3 or TRBV12-4 to TRBJ1-6; D not resolved. The CDR3 runs to 13 residues. Deletions cut 2 bases from V and 5 bases from J, with 4 bases between.

This clonotype came up a few times. The chain recombines TRBV7-9 with TRBJ2-3; D is uncertain. The V gene lost 2 bases and the J gene lost 4 bases, with 13 bases spanning the gap. This CDR3 is 15 amino acids long. Looked up from germline, CDR1 is SEHNR and CDR2 is FQNEAQ (reference sequence). CDR3 region: CASSLPLAGADTQYF. The CDR3 region has the DNA TGTGCCAGCAGCTTACCCTTGGCTGGTGCAGATACGCAGTATTTT.

The table lists this clonotype with a few counts. V is TRBV5-5 and J is TRBJ2-7, with TRBD2 matching over 11 bases. Trimming took 3 bases from V and 4 from J; bases not matched to a gene: 6. The CDR3 extends over 15 amino acids. Germline V CDR1 and CDR2: SGHKS, YYEKEE (reference sequence). CDR3 coding DNA: TGTGCCAGCAGCTACGACCTAGCGGGGGGATACGAGCAGTACTTC. Amino acids: CASSYDLAGGYEQYF.